The clone carrying this T cell receptor (beta chain) was recorded many times. Its antigen remains unknown. Sequencing targeted expressed TCRB transcripts, as all isolated RNA had been reverse transcribed. Method: immunoSEQ multiplex PCR; TCRdb's copy keeps in-frame clones and lacks some. The table has fewer than 650,000 clones, less than 20% seen once; the top ten hold about 0.097%. J was trimmed by 3 bases and V by 3 bases; bases with no gene match: 4. The CDR3 totals 15 residues. The data originate from a study of beta chain features in type 1 diabetes. General study points: Any PCR bias toward short templates would affect both groups alike.

This chain uses TRBV23-1 with TRBJ2-2, with 7 bases lining up with TRBD1. TRBV23-1 is an ORF; its function is uncertain. The sample consisted of naive CD4+ T cells from blood. The TCR originated in a man aged 18 to 30 in good health. CDR3 bases: TGCGCCAGCAGTCACAACAGGGGAGACACCGGGGAGCTGTTTTTT. It yields the protein CASSHNRGDTGELFF.